The clone carrying this T cell receptor (beta chain) occurred a few times. Sequencing was performed with immunoSEQ multiplex PCR; in TCRdb, only in-frame clones are kept and a portion is missing. The data contain 80,000 to 100,000 clones, roughly 70% of them seen just once; the ten biggest clones take up around 3.9%. These data belong to a study of blood T cell repertoires in COVID-19. Across the study: Sources were T cells, B-cell-depleted T cells, or PBMCs; the material itself was cDNA or gDNA.

Unmatched junction bases numbered 7, after V lost 2 bases and J lost 0 bases. Germline CDR1 MDHEN, CDR2 SYDVKM. This CDR3 is built from 16 residues. Patients of the Seattle cohort, enrolled during active infection, were followed longitudinally. This sequence was found in a man in his 70s with COVID-19, enrolled during active disease. The chain has TRBV28 and TRBJ2-7; TRBD2 matches at 7 bases. Material for sequencing was peripheral blood. The CDR3: CASSLMGRETSYEQYF. CDR3 coding DNA: TGTGCCAGCAGTTTAATGGGGCGGGAGACCTCCTACGAGCAGTACTTC.